Each of the 27 T cell receptor beta chains below was sequenced from the same sample in a study of T cell responses to AZD1222 COVID-19 vaccine. The method was immunoSEQ multiplex PCR; TCRdb's version includes in-frame clones alone and lacks a portion of them. The table has approximately 97,000 clones, about 90% seen once. Sequenced here: peripheral blood, sampled on day 0 of AZD1222 vaccination. Receptor source: an adult in good health.

The chain uses TRBV18 and TRBJ1-5; no firm D call. CDR1 and CDR2 from the germline V gene are KGHSH and LQKENI. This CDR3 comprises 16 residues. Trimming took off 3 bases at V and 1 base at J, with 13 bases between the two ends. The CDR3 loop is CASSPYSPGSNQPQHF. CDR3 bases: TGTGCCAGCTCACCCTACAGCCCCGGGAGCAATCAGCCCCAGCATTTT.

The chain links TRBV30 to TRBJ1-6; perhaps TRBD1 as D (5 bases). In germline, CDR1 is GTSNPN, CDR2 SVGIG (reference sequence). Between the trimmed V and J ends, which lost 0 bases and 9 bases, there was a span of 21 bases. The CDR3 sequence is 17 residues long. CDR3 sequence: CAWSVIPWGRDGSPLHF. DNA of the CDR3: TGTGCCTGGAGTGTAATCCCTTGGGGCAGGGATGGTTCACCCCTCCACTTT.

The V and J genes are TRBV7-2 and TRBJ2-5; D ambiguous. There are 16 residues in the CDR3. Trimming removed 3 bases from V and 4 bases from J, with 18 bases in between. Germline assignment: CDR1 SGHTA and CDR2 FQGNSA. The CDR3 reads CASSFVPGPQTETQYF. DNA for the CDR3: TGTGCCAGCAGCTTTGTACCCGGGCCCCAAACAGAGACCCAGTACTTC.

This clone was recorded only once. V gene TRBV18 combines with J gene TRBJ1-1; D is undetermined. CDR3 length equals 11 residues. CDR1 and CDR2 from the germline V gene are KGHSH and LQKENI. V shed 4 bases and J shed 6 bases, with 6 bases lying between them. CDR3 DNA sequence: TGTGCCAGCTCACGTGAGGCTGAAGCTTTCTTT. Residues: CASSREAEAFF.

J is TRBJ2-7 and V is TRBV7-9, with D unclear. The CDR3 runs 12 residues. The ends were cut back, 5 bases at V and 4 bases at J, with 9 bases in the middle. Germline V gene lookup returns CDR1 SEHNR and CDR2 FQNEAQ (reference sequence). The DNA for the CDR3 is TGTGCCAGCAGCACTAACCGTTACGAGCAGTACTTC. It translates to CASSTNRYEQYF.

The chain joins TRBV5-1 to TRBJ1-4; TRBD1 aligns across 7 bases. In germline, CDR1 is SGHRS, CDR2 YFSETQ. This CDR3 has 15 residues. V gave up 4 bases and J gave up 3 bases; unmatched junction bases: 6. The DNA for the CDR3 is TGCGCCAGCAGCGACCTGGGGACAGCTAATGAAAAACTGTTTTTT. It translates to CASSDLGTANEKLFF.

The V gene is TRBV7-3, the J gene TRBJ2-2; TRBD2 agrees at 10 bases. Trimming at V came to 5 bases and at J to 4 bases, leaving 4 bases not matched to a gene. The CDR3 length is 15 residues. CDR1 and CDR2 (germline): SGHTA, FQGTGA. In DNA, the CDR3 is TGTGCCAGCAGCCCCGGGACTAGCGTCACCGGGGAGCTGTTTTTT. Translating it yields CASSPGTSVTGELFF.

The chain carries TRBV19 and TRBJ1-1; D gene uncertain. Germline V gives CDR1 LNHDA, CDR2 SQIVND (reference sequence). V gave up 2 bases and J gave up 1 base, with 8 bases separating them. The CDR3 is made up of 14 amino acids. The CDR3 DNA reads as TGTGCCAGTAGTATAATCGGAGGGAACACTGAAGCTTTCTTT. Translation: CASSIIGGNTEAFF.

There are a few counts of this clone. The chain couples TRBV11-3 to TRBJ1-1; D remains unclear. The CDR3 extends over 14 amino acids. Trimming stripped 0 bases from V and 1 base from J, with 6 bases between. Germline V CDR1 and CDR2: SGHNT, YENEEA. The DNA of the CDR3 is TGTGCCAGCAGCTTAGATTCTACGAACACTGAAGCTTTCTTT. This codes for CASSLDSTNTEAFF.

This chain links TRBV19 with TRBJ2-5; 10 bases match TRBD2. Germline trimming cut 2 bases from V and 9 bases from J; bases unmatched to any gene: 9. The germline V gene encodes CDR1 LNHDA and CDR2 SQIVND (reference sequence). The CDR3 totals 15 residues. CDR3 residues: CASSILAGAGGSQYF. For the CDR3, the DNA is TGTGCCAGTAGTATACTAGCGGGGGCCGGGGGTTCCCAGTACTTC.

J is TRBJ1-2 and V is TRBV7-8, with a tentative D call TRBD1 (6 bases). Trimming removed 3 bases from V and 8 bases from J, with 16 bases in between. The CDR3 is 14 residues long. Germline lookup yields CDR1 SGHVS and CDR2 FQNEAQ. In nucleotides, the CDR3 is TGTGCCAGCAGCTTCGGTTGGCAGGGGAAAGGCTACACCTTC. Residues: CASSFGWQGKGYTF.

This clone was picked up a small number of times. The chain uses TRBV6-4 and TRBJ2-7, with 7 nucleotides matching TRBD2. Losses at the gene ends were 3 bases for V and 6 bases for J; bases not matched to a gene: 5. CDR1 and CDR2 (germline): MRHNA, SNTAGT. The CDR3 consists of 13 residues. This CDR3 is CASSDLAEGEQYF. The CDR3 DNA is TGTGCCAGCAGTGATCTAGCGGAGGGCGAGCAGTACTTC.

This clone was detected only once. This chain links TRBV11-3 with TRBJ2-7; TRBD1 or TRBD2 may be the D gene (5 bases each). Per germline, CDR1 SGHNT and CDR2 YENEEA. The ends were cut back, 5 bases at V and 6 bases at J, with 11 bases in the middle. The CDR3 totals 12 residues. In nucleotides, the CDR3 is TGTGCCAGCAGCCGCCGGGACGGCGAGCAGTACTTC. This sequence encodes CASSRRDGEQYF. Based on the CDR3 plus reference TRBV11-3 and TRBJ2-7, the full variable domain is EAGVVQSPRYKIIEKKQPVAFWCNPISGHNTLYWYLQNLGQGPELLIRYENEEAVDDSQLPKDRFSAERLKGVDSTLKIQPAELGDSAVYLCASSRRDGEQYFGPGTRLTVT.

The gene calls are TRBV6-6 and TRBJ2-1, with 7 bases lining up with TRBD2. Germline values: CDR1 MNHNY, CDR2 SVGAGI (reference sequence). The V gene end was trimmed by 8 bases and the J gene end by 4 bases; junction bases not matched to a gene: 5. The length of the CDR3 is 13 residues. CDR3 sequence (DNA): TGTGCCAGCGGGCGGGAGAGGTACAATGAGCAGTTCTTC. This encodes CASGRERYNEQFF.

The rearrangement joins TRBV5-1 to TRBJ1-1, with D possibly being TRBD1 (6 bases). The CDR3 runs to 18 residues. Per the germline V gene, CDR1 is SGHRS and CDR2 is YFSETQ. V lost 5 bases and J 2 bases, leaving 25 bases between the germline ends. CDR3 sequence reads: CASRGGLLTLRENTEAFF. CDR3 DNA: TGCGCCAGCAGGGGGGGGCTCTTGACCCTTAGGGAAAACACTGAAGCTTTCTTT.

V usage is TRBV5-6 and J usage is TRBJ2-1, with 8 bases aligning to TRBD2. This CDR3 has 15 residues. Germline V gene data show CDR1 as SGHDT and CDR2 as YYEEEE. Trimming at V came to 4 bases and at J to 6 bases, leaving 9 bases not matched to a gene. CDR3 region: CASSRRGGYSNEQFF. DNA of the CDR3: TGTGCCAGCAGCCGCCGCGGGGGGTACAGCAATGAGCAGTTCTTC.

The chain couples TRBV6-1 to TRBJ1-4; D ambiguous. Germline V CDR1 and CDR2: MNHNS, SASEGT. This CDR3 is built from 14 residues. V lost 5 bases and J lost 8, with 15 bases in between. CDR3 nucleotide sequence: TGTGCCAGCAGTCCCCGCGCGGGTTCCGAAAAACTGTTTTTT. Protein: CASSPRAGSEKLFF.

The chain recombines TRBV5-1 with TRBJ1-6, with a possible D match to TRBD1 (5 bases). The germline gives CDR1 SGHRS, CDR2 YFSETQ. The V gene lost 7 bases and the J gene lost 0 bases, with 14 bases spanning the gap. CDR3 size: 16 residues. CDR3 DNA sequence: TGCGCCAGCTCAGACAGACTCAGCTCCTATAATTCACCCCTCCACTTT. Amino acids: CASSDRLSSYNSPLHF.

The chain is built from TRBV12-3 or TRBV12-4 and TRBJ2-7, with D perhaps TRBD2 (5 bases). The length of the CDR3 is 11 residues. V was trimmed by 4 bases and J by 6 bases, leaving 7 bases between them. CDR3 sequence reads: CASSWAGEQYF. CDR3 DNA sequence: TGTGCCAGCAGTTGGGCGGGCGAGCAGTACTTC.

This sequence joins TRBV6-5 and TRBJ1-4; D is unresolved. From germline, CDR1 is MNHEY and CDR2 SVGAGI. This CDR3 contains 16 residues. V was trimmed by 4 bases and J by 1 base, leaving 13 bases between them. CDR3: CASSWRGVGTNEKLFF. CDR3 nucleotides: TGTGCCAGCAGTTGGCGGGGTGTGGGAACTAATGAAAAACTGTTTTTT.

The chain joins TRBV6-5 to TRBJ1-2; TRBD1 aligns across 9 bases. This CDR3 contains 13 residues. CDR1 is MNHEY and CDR2 is SVGAGI in the germline V gene. Trimming at V came to 7 bases and at J to 10 bases, leaving 10 bases not matched to a gene. The CDR3 loop is CASTTDRGFTYTF. CDR3 DNA: TGTGCCAGCACCACGGACAGGGGTTTTACCTACACCTTC.

Only one count was recorded for this clone. The rearrangement joins TRBV6-2 or TRBV6-3 to TRBJ1-2; D remains unclear. Trimming shortened V by 2 bases and J by 0 bases, and 13 bases separated the two germline ends. Per the germline V gene, CDR1 is MNHEY and CDR2 is SVGEGT. The CDR3 is 16 amino acids. The CDR3 is CASSYKIVVTNYGYTF. The DNA of the CDR3 is TGTGCCAGCAGTTACAAGATTGTGGTGACTAACTATGGCTACACCTTC.

This chain links TRBV6-5 with TRBJ1-2; D not resolved. The CDR3 length is 15 residues. Germline CDR1 reads MNHEY; CDR2 reads SVGAGI. Trimming removed 7 bases at V and 1 base at J, with 16 bases between. CDR3 in amino acids: CASTKEAGLNYGYTF. The CDR3 DNA sequence: TGTGCCAGCACCAAAGAAGCAGGACTTAACTATGGCTACACCTTC.

CDR3 loop: CASSAPVNTGELFF. The CDR3 coding sequence is TGTGCCAGCAGCGCGCCAGTGAACACCGGGGAGCTGTTTTTT. J is TRBJ2-2 and V is TRBV9, with unresolved D. From germline, CDR1 is SGDLS and CDR2 YYNGEE. Between the trimmed V and J ends, which lost 3 bases and 1 base, there was a span of 7 bases. CDR3 length equals 14 residues.

The chain is built from TRBV7-2 and TRBJ2-7; 11 nucleotides agree with TRBD2. The CDR3 length is 13 residues. Germline assignment: CDR1 SGHTA and CDR2 FQGNSA. V shed 10 bases and J 5 bases; nucleotides not matched to a gene: 7. The CDR3 DNA reads as TGTGCCATACAGACTAGCGGGGCCCACGAGCAGTACTTC. The encoded protein is CAIQTSGAHEQYF.

This clone was seen once. The V call is TRBV18, the J call TRBJ2-7, with TRBD1 matching over 7 bases. The CDR3 consists of 17 residues. J was trimmed by 5 bases and V by 2 bases; bases with no gene match: 15. CDR1 and CDR2 from the germline V gene are KGHSH and LQKENI. The CDR3 nucleotides are TGTGCCAGCTCACCAAATACCTACAGGGGTATGGGGAACGAGCAGTACTTC. Translation: CASSPNTYRGMGNEQYF.

The genes are TRBV5-1 and TRBJ2-7, with unresolved D. The V end lost 4 bases, the J end lost 7 bases, and 18 bases lay between the germline ends. The length of the CDR3 is 14 residues. Looked up from germline, CDR1 is SGHRS and CDR2 is YFSETQ. The CDR3: CASSPDNRRAEQYF. The CDR3 nucleotides read TGCGCCAGCAGCCCCGATAACCGGCGTGCAGAGCAGTACTTC.